Following are 7 T cell receptor beta chains from one sample sequenced in a study of T cell repertoires in cytomegalovirus infection. These receptors lack a known antigen. Via MiXCR, TCRdb re-called the reads, giving one row per CDR3 protein. The profile shows about 700,000 distinct CDR3 sequences, around 31% of them singletons. Source: cultured PBMCs, taken from culture after CMV antigen stimulation. The receptors shown here come from a human donor in good health (CMV status not recorded). Some clones in this sample may be carry-over from other donors' samples.

The genes are TRBV4-1 and TRBJ2-2; TRBD1 might be the D (6 bases). Trimming removed 3 bases from V and 6 bases from J, with 11 bases in between. Germline lookup yields CDR1 MGHRA and CDR2 YSYEKL. The CDR3 contains 14 residues. DNA for the CDR3: TGCGCCAGCAGCCAGGGGGCCATTTCCGGGGAGCTGTTTTTT. Its protein is CASSQGAISGELFF.

V gene TRBV12-5 combines with J gene TRBJ1-6, with 7 nucleotides matching TRBD1. CDR1 is LGHNT and CDR2 is FRNRAP in the germline V gene. The CDR3 spans 18 residues. The ends lost 5 bases at V and 5 bases at J; junction bases unmatched: 15. The CDR3 loop is CASGVPRDRTKDNSPLHF. The CDR3 nucleotides read TGTGCTAGTGGTGTGCCGCGGGACAGAACCAAGGATAATTCACCCCTCCACTTT.

The V gene is TRBV5-1, the J gene TRBJ1-6; a weak D match, TRBD1 (6 bases). Germline CDR1 and CDR2: SGHRS and YFSETQ. This CDR3 comprises 14 residues. The ends were cut back, 6 bases at V and 10 bases at J, with 17 bases in the middle. The CDR3 DNA is TGCGCCAGCACCCTAGAGGGGGGAGACTCACCCCTCCACTTT. Translating it yields CASTLEGGDSPLHF.

The chain joins TRBV12-5 to TRBJ2-1, with D perhaps TRBD1 (6 bases). This CDR3 comprises 17 residues. Trimming removed 0 bases from V and 3 bases from J, with 15 bases in between. Germline loops: CDR1 LGHNT, CDR2 FRNRAP. CDR3 DNA: TGTGCTAGTGGTTTGGTACTCAGGGACAACGACTACAATGAGCAGTTCTTC. It codes for CASGLVLRDNDYNEQFF.

The chain recombines TRBV7-6 with TRBJ2-7; 8 bases are a match to TRBD2. Germline trimming cut 3 bases from V and 5 bases from J; bases unmatched to any gene: 12. Germline V gene sequence: CDR1 SGHVS, CDR2 FNYEAQ. The CDR3 is made up of 16 amino acids. The CDR3 reads CASSLSPGAGEDEQYF. CDR3 DNA: TGTGCCAGCAGCTTGTCCCCCGGAGCGGGAGAGGACGAGCAGTACTTC. The full variable domain, in which reference TRBV7-6 and TRBJ2-7 provide the parts outside the CDR3, is GAGVSQSPRYKVTKRGQDVALRCDPISGHVSLYWYRQALGQGPEFLTYFNYEAQQDKSGLPNDRFSAERPEGSISTLTIQRTEQRDSAMYRCASSLSPGAGEDEQYFGPGTRLTVT.

The table lists this clonotype with a few counts. V is TRBV5-6 and J is TRBJ1-1; D gene uncertain. Germline CDR1 reads SGHDT; CDR2 reads YYEEEE. Trimming pared 4 bases from V and 4 bases from J, leaving 14 bases between. This CDR3 region has 14 residues. This CDR3 is CASSVIGGGTEAFF. As DNA, the CDR3 is TGTGCCAGCAGCGTGATCGGTGGTGGCACTGAAGCTTTCTTT.

The V gene is TRBV4-2, the J gene TRBJ2-3, with a weak D call TRBD2 (6 bases). CDR1 and CDR2 from the germline V gene are LGHNA and YNFKEQ. CDR3 length: 17 residues. V was pared by 0 bases and J by 1 base, with 14 bases between. The CDR3 loop is CASSQDTGGRRTDTQYF. In DNA, the CDR3 is TGTGCCAGCAGCCAAGACACCGGGGGACGCCGCACAGATACGCAGTATTTT.